This entry is about one TCR beta chain. Its specificity is not known. CDR1 is SGHDT and CDR2 is YYEEEE in the germline V gene. The CDR3 loop spans 15 amino acids. Germline trimming cut 4 bases from V and 4 bases from J; bases unmatched to any gene: 10. This record comes from a study of PD-1 blockade in classical Hodgkin lymphoma. General study points: CD4+ TCR diversity, unlike CD8+, rose significantly by C4D1.

The protocol was immunoSEQ multiplex PCR, while the TCRdb copy is restricted to in-frame clones and leaves out a portion. The sample has around 30,000 clones, roughly 78% seen once. This sample's time point: cycle 4 day 1 (C4D1), after 6 weeks of nivolumab. Brentuximab vedotin exposure varied, and every patient relapsed after autologous stem cell transplantation. Each best response was a complete response, a partial response or progressive disease. This sequence joins TRBV5-6 and TRBJ2-7; 8 bases align to TRBD1. Sample: peripheral blood mononuclear cells (PBMCs), taken before the fourth cycle of nivolumab. This sequence originates from a human donor with classical Hodgkin lymphoma. CDR3 loop: CASSRRGQGPYEQYF. The DNA for the CDR3 is TGTGCCAGCAGCCGCCGAGGACAGGGACCATACGAGCAGTACTTC.